The text below deals with one TCR beta chain. The antigen is unknown. Indicated time point: week 11, during vaccination. Vaccine doses each comprised 300 ug of mutant IDH1 20-mer peptide, with topical imiquimod. These data originate in a study of a mutant IDH1 vaccine in newly diagnosed glioma. Measured with immunoSEQ multiplex PCR; TCRdb has only the in-frame clones, and not every one. Here the sample spans about 36,000 clones, 75% to 85% being singletons. The CDR3 totals 16 residues. V was cut by 0 bases and J by 0 bases, with 12 bases left in between. The germline gives CDR1 SQVTM, CDR2 ANQGSEA. The chain joins TRBV29-1 to TRBJ2-1; possibly TRBD2 for D (5 bases). This specimen was peripheral blood mononuclear cells (PBMCs), taken from a glioma patient whose treatment included an IDH1 peptide vaccine. The sequence derives from a woman aged 25 to 39 with glioma. Some clones in this sample may be carry-over from other donors' samples. The CDR3 protein is CSVEDEGTSSYNEQFF. The DNA of the CDR3 is TGCAGCGTTGAAGATGAGGGAACGAGCTCCTACAATGAGCAGTTCTTC.